The following is a TCR beta chain sequence with its context. Germline CDR1 LNHDA, CDR2 SQIVND (reference sequence). The CDR3 runs to 14 residues. Trimming cost V 5 bases and J 7 bases; bases outside gene matches: 7. The sample comes from a study of blood T cell repertoires in COVID-19. At the level of the study: Acute and convalescent COVID-19 specimens originated in the United States, Italy and Spain.

The protocol was immunoSEQ multiplex PCR, while the TCRdb copy is restricted to in-frame clones and leaves out a portion. The table shows roughly 100,000 clones, with approximately 80% occurring only once. The clonotype comes from a woman between 65 and 79 years old with acute or convalescent COVID-19. V and J are TRBV19 and TRBJ1-1; 10 bases are shared with TRBD1. The source material was peripheral blood. This CDR3 reads CASSSGTGAGEAFF. Here the CDR3 DNA reads TGTGCCAGTAGTTCCGGGACAGGGGCGGGTGAAGCTTTCTTT.